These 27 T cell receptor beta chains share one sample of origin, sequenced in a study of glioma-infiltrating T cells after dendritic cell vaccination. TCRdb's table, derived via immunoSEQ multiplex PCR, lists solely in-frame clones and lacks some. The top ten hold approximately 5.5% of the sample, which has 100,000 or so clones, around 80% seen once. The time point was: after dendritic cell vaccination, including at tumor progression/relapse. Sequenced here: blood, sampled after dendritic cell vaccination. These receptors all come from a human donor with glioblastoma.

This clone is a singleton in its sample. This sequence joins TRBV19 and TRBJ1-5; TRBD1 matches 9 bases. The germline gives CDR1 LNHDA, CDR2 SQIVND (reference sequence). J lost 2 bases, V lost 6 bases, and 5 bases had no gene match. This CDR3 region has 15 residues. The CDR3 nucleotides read TGTGCCAGTAGAAGGGACAGGGACGGCAATCAGCCCCAGCATTTT. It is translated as CASRRDRDGNQPQHF.

The CDR3 DNA reads as TGTGCCAGTGTACTGACTTGGTACCAAGAGACCCAGTACTTC. Protein sequence: CASVLTWYQETQYF. The V and J genes are TRBV2 and TRBJ2-5, with unresolved D. The V gene's germline CDR1 is SNHLY and CDR2 FYNNEI. V was shortened by 9 bases and J by 0 bases, with 14 bases between the two germline ends. CDR3 length equals 14 residues.

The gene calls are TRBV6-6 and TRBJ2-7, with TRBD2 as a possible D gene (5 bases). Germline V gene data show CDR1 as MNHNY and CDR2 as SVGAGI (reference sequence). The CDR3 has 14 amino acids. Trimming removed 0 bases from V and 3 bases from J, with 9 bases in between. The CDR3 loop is CASSYSPGGYEQYF. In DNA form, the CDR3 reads TGTGCCAGCAGTTACTCGCCAGGAGGCTACGAGCAGTACTTC.

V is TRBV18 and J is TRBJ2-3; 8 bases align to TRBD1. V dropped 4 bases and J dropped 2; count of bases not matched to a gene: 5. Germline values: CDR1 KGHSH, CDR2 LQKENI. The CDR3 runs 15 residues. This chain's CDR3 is CASSLGQGLTDTQYF. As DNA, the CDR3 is TGTGCCAGCTCACTCGGACAGGGTCTCACAGATACGCAGTATTTT.

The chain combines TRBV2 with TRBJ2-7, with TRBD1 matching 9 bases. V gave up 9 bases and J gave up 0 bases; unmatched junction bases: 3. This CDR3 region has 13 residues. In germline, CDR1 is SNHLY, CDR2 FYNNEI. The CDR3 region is CARGGQGSYEQYF. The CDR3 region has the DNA TGTGCCAGGGGGGGACAGGGCTCCTACGAGCAGTACTTC.

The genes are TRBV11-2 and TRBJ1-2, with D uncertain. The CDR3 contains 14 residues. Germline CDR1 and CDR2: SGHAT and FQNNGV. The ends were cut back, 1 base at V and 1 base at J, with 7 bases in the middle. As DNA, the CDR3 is TGTGCCAGCAGCTTAGGGGCCCTTAACTATGGCTACACCTTC. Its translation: CASSLGALNYGYTF.

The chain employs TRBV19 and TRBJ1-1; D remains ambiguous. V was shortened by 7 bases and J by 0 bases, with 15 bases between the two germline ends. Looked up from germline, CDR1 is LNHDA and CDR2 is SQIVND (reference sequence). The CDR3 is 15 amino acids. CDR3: CASMEQSHMNTEAFF. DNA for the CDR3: TGTGCCAGTATGGAACAGAGCCACATGAACACTGAAGCTTTCTTT.

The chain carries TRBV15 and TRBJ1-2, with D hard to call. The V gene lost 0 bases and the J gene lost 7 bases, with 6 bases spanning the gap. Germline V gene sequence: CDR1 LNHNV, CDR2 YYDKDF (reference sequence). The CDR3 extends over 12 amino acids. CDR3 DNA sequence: TGTGCCACCAGCAGAGACGGAGTTGGCTACACCTTC. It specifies CATSRDGVGYTF.

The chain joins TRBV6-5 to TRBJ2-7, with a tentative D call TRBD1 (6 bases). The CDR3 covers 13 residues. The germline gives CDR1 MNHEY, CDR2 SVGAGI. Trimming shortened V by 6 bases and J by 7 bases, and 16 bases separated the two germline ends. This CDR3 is CASSRQASLEQYF. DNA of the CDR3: TGTGCCAGCAGCAGACAGGCCTCCCTGGAGCAGTACTTC.

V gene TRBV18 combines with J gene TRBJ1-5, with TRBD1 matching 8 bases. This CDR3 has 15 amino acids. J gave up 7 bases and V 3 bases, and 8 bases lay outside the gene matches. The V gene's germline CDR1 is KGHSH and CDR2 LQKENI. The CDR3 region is CASSPGTGSWQPQHF. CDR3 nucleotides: TGTGCCAGCTCACCCGGGACAGGTAGTTGGCAGCCCCAGCATTTT.

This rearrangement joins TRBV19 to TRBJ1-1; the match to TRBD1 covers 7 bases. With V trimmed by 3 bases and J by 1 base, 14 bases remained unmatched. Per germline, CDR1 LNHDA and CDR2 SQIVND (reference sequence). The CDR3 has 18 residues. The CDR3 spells CASSMIPNPGQQNTEAFF. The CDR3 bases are TGTGCCAGTAGTATGATACCCAATCCGGGACAGCAGAACACTGAAGCTTTCTTT.

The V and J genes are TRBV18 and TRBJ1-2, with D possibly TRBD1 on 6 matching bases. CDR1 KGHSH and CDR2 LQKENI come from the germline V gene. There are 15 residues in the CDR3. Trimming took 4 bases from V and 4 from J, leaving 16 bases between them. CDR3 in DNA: TGTGCCAGCTCACTCTCCAGGGGCGAGTCCTATGGCTACACCTTC. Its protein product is CASSLSRGESYGYTF.

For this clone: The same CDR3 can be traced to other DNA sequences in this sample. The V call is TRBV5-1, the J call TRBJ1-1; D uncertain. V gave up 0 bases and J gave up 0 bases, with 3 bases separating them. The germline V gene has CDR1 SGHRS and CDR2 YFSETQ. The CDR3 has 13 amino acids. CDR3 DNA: TGCGCCAGCAGCTTGGCCGTGAACACTGAAGCTTTCTTT. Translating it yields CASSLAVNTEAFF.

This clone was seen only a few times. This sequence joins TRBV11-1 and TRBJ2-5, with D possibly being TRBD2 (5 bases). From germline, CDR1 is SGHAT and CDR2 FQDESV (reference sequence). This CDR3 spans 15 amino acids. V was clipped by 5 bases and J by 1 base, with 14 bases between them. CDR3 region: CASSPLSGPQETQYF. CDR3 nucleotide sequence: TGTGCCAGCAGCCCGCTCAGCGGACCCCAAGAGACCCAGTACTTC.

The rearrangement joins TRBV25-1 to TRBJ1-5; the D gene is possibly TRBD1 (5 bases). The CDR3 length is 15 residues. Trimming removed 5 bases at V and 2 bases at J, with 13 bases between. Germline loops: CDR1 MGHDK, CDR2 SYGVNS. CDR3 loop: CASSTPGGGNQPQHF. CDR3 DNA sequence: TGTGCCAGCAGTACACCCGGGGGTGGCAATCAGCCCCAGCATTTT.

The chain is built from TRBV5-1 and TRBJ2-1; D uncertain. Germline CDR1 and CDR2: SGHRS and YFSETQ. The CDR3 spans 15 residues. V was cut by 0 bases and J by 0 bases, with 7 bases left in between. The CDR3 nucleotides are TGCGCCAGCAGCTTGGCCCCCAGCTCCTACAATGAGCAGTTCTTC. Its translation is CASSLAPSSYNEQFF.

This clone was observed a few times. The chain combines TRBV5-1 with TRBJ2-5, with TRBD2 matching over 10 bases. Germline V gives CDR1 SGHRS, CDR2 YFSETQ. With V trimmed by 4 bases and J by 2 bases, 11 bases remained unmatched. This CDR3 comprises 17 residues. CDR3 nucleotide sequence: TGCGCCAGCAGCCTTAATAGCGGGGGGCTGGGACAAGAGACCCAGTACTTC. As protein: CASSLNSGGLGQETQYF.

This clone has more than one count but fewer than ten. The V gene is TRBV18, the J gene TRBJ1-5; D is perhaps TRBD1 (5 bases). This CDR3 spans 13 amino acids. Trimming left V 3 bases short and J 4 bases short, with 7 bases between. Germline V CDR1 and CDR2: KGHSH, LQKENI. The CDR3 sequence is CASSPQGNQPQHF. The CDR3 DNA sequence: TGTGCCAGCTCACCGCAGGGAAATCAGCCCCAGCATTTT.

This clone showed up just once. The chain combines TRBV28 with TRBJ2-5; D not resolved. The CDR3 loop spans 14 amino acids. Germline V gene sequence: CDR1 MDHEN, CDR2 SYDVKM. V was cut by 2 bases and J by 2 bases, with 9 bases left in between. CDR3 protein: CASSLVFGQETQYF. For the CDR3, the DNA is TGTGCCAGCAGTTTAGTCTTCGGTCAAGAGACCCAGTACTTC.

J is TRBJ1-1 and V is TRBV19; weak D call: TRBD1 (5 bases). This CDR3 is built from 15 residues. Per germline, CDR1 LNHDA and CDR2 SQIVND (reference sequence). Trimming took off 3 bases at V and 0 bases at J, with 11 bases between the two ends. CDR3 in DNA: TGTGCCAGTAGTATTATCGGGGGGATGAACACTGAAGCTTTCTTT. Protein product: CASSIIGGMNTEAFF.

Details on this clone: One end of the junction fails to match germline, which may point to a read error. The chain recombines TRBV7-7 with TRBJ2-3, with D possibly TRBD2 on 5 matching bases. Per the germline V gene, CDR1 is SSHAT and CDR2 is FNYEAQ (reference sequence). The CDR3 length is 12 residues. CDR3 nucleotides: TGTGCTAGCAGCTCCTCACTAGTGCCGCAGTATTTT. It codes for CASSSSLVPQYF.

CDR3 nucleotides: TGTGCCAGCAGCTTAGCGGGCTTAACCTTCTCCTACGAGCAGTACTTC. This codes for CASSLAGLTFSYEQYF. The rearrangement links TRBV7-8 to TRBJ2-7; no clear D gene. This CDR3 is built from 16 residues. Trimming pared 0 bases from V and 0 bases from J, leaving 12 bases between. CDR1 and CDR2 from the germline V gene are SGHVS and FQNEAQ.

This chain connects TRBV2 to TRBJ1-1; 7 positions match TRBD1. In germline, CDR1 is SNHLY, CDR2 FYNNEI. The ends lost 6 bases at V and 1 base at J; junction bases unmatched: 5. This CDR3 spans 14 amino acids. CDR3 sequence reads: CASSDRASNTEAFF. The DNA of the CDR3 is TGTGCCAGCAGCGACAGGGCTTCGAACACTGAAGCTTTCTTT.

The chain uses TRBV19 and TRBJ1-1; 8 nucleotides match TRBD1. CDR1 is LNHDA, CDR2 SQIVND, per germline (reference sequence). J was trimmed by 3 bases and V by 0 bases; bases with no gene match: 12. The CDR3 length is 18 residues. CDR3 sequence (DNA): TGTGCCAGTAGTATAGATAAACCGGGACAGGTGTTTCACACTGAAGCTTTCTTT. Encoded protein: CASSIDKPGQVFHTEAFF.

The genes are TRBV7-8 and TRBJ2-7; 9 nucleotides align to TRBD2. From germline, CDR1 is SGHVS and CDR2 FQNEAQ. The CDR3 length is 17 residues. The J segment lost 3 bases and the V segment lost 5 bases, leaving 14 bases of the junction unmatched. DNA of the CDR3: TGTGCCAGCAGCCTGAGCAGCGGGGGGTTCGGGCACTACGAGCAGTACTTC. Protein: CASSLSSGGFGHYEQYF.

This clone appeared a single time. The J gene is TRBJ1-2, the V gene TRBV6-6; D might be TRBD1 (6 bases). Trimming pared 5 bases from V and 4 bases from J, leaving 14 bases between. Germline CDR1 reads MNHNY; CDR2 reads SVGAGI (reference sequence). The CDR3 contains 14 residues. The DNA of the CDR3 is TGTGCCAGCAGTGCCGAACAGGGTATCTATGGCTACACCTTC. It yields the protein CASSAEQGIYGYTF.

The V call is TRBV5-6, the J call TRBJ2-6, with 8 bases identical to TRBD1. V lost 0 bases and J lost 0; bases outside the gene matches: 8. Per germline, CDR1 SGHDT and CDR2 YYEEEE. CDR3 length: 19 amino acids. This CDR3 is CASSLVTGGYTSGANVLTF. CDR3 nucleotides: TGTGCCAGCAGCTTGGTAACAGGGGGTTACACCTCTGGGGCCAACGTCCTGACTTTC.